Following are 27 T cell receptor beta chains from one sample sequenced in a study of prognosis after radiotherapy for stage I lung cancer. Starting from genomic DNA, TCR beta CDR3 was amplified through two-round multiplex PCR. First-round PCR amplification was performed with primers specific to each TRBV and TRBJ gene. TCRdb used MiXCR to reprocess the multiplex PCR reads, holding one entry per CDR3 protein. The sample yields fewer than 35,000 distinct CDR3 sequences, 31% seen once. The sample here was PBMCs, taken before or after stereotactic body radiation therapy (not recorded which). Every receptor here comes from a donor aged 50 or older with non-small cell lung cancer.

The chain recombines TRBV5-4 with TRBJ2-7; the match to TRBD1 covers 9 bases. Germline CDR1 reads SGHNT; CDR2 reads YYREEE (reference sequence). V shed 0 bases, J shed 7 bases, and the junction held 8 bases outside the gene matches. CDR3 size: 15 residues. The CDR3, as DNA: TGTGCCAGCAGCTTGGGCATCGGGACAGGGTTAGAGCAGTACTTC. As protein: CASSLGIGTGLEQYF.

This clonotype came up many times. The rearrangement uses TRBV28 and TRBJ2-6, with D hard to call. V was clipped by 3 bases and J by 0 bases, with 0 bases between them. The CDR3 runs 13 residues. Germline V gene lookup returns CDR1 MDHEN and CDR2 SYDVKM. This CDR3 is CASSFSGANVLTF. The CDR3 DNA reads as TGTGCCAGCAGTTTCTCTGGGGCCAACGTCCTGACTTTC.

By sample share, this clonotype is medium-sized. This chain connects TRBV27 to TRBJ2-7; the D gene is possibly TRBD2 (6 bases). The germline V gene has CDR1 MNHEY and CDR2 SMNVEV (reference sequence). The CDR3 runs 15 residues. V was cut by 5 bases and J by 6 bases, with 20 bases left in between. CDR3: CASSRSGAHPGEQYF. In DNA, the CDR3 is TGTGCCAGCAGTCGATCGGGAGCTCACCCGGGCGAGCAGTACTTC.

This clonotype was counted at least ten times. The genes are TRBV3-1 and TRBJ1-4; the D gene is possibly TRBD1 (6 bases). CDR3 length equals 15 residues. The germline V gene encodes CDR1 LGHDT and CDR2 YNNKEL (reference sequence). V lost 4 bases and J lost 8, with 17 bases in between. In DNA, the CDR3 is TGTGCCAGCAGCCCAATAACAGGGTCGAACGAAAAACTGTTTTTT. Translated, it gives CASSPITGSNEKLFF.

This clonotype was observed many times. V usage is TRBV29-1 and J usage is TRBJ1-5; TRBD1 is a possible D gene (5 bases). The germline V gene has CDR1 SQVTM and CDR2 ANQGSEA. The CDR3 length is 15 residues. V was clipped by 5 bases and J by 3 bases, with 17 bases between them. The CDR3 region is CSVSTRDGDNQPQHF. DNA of the CDR3: TGCAGCGTTTCTACCCGGGACGGGGACAATCAGCCCCAGCATTTT.

This clonotype showed up many times. This chain joins TRBV4-1 and TRBJ2-5; 7 bases align to TRBD2. Germline values: CDR1 MGHRA, CDR2 YSYEKL. J lost 2 bases, V lost 2 bases, and 8 bases had no gene match. This CDR3 comprises 16 residues. CDR3 in amino acids: CASSQNWAGVQETQYF. The CDR3 nucleotides are TGCGCCAGCAGCCAAAATTGGGCGGGGGTACAAGAGACCCAGTACTTC.

This clonotype was detected many times. V gene TRBV27 combines with J gene TRBJ2-2; D perhaps matches TRBD1 (5 bases). Germline CDR1 reads MNHEY; CDR2 reads SMNVEV (reference sequence). Trimming pared 6 bases from V and 0 bases from J, leaving 5 bases between. This CDR3 spans 13 amino acids. The CDR3 reads CASRDTNTGELFF. The DNA for the CDR3 is TGTGCCAGCAGGGACACGAACACCGGGGAGCTGTTTTTT.

This clonotype was seen at least ten times. The chain has TRBV24-1 and TRBJ2-1; 11 nucleotides match TRBD2. V lost 5 bases, J lost 6 bases, and 8 bases stayed unmatched. Germline CDR1 KGHDR, CDR2 SFDVKD. This CDR3 has 16 residues. CDR3 amino acids: CATSGPLAGEANEQFF. The CDR3 coding sequence is TGTGCCACCAGTGGGCCACTAGCGGGAGAGGCCAATGAGCAGTTCTTC.

This chain joins TRBV20-1 and TRBJ2-7, with no clear D. This CDR3 has 13 residues. In germline, CDR1 is DFQATT, CDR2 SNEGSKA (reference sequence). V lost 4 bases, J lost 0 bases, and 10 bases lay in between. CDR3 sequence: CSATPINSYEQYF. CDR3 DNA sequence: TGCAGTGCTACCCCCATAAACTCCTACGAGCAGTACTTC.

This clonotype ranks as medium-sized. The rearrangement links TRBV7-9 to TRBJ2-7; D remains ambiguous. The CDR3 is 13 amino acids. Germline V gene sequence: CDR1 SEHNR, CDR2 FQNEAQ (reference sequence). V lost 5 bases, J lost 0 bases, and 8 bases lay in between. The CDR3 reads CASSPSTSYEQYF. The CDR3 nucleotides are TGTGCCAGCAGCCCCTCAACCTCCTACGAGCAGTACTTC.

This clonotype was counted at least ten times. This sequence joins TRBV12-3 or TRBV12-4 and TRBJ2-7, with D perhaps matching TRBD2 (6 bases). The CDR3 has 15 amino acids. V gave up 3 bases and J gave up 2 bases, with 14 bases separating them. The CDR3 sequence is CASSFLGSGTYEQYF. The DNA of the CDR3 is TGTGCCAGCAGTTTCCTCGGTAGCGGTACCTACGAGCAGTACTTC.

This clonotype showed up many times. The chain links TRBV5-6 to TRBJ2-7, with TRBD2 matching over 12 bases. This CDR3 is built from 15 residues. Unmatched junction bases numbered 4, after V lost 5 bases and J lost 1 base. Germline CDR1 is SGHDT and CDR2 is YYEEEE. The CDR3 reads CASSQGTSGSYEQYF. CDR3 DNA sequence: TGTGCCAGCAGTCAGGGGACTAGCGGGTCCTACGAGCAGTACTTC.

This clonotype was counted at least ten times. The chain recombines TRBV7-8 with TRBJ2-7, with 10 nucleotides matching TRBD2. Germline values: CDR1 SGHVS, CDR2 FQNEAQ. CDR3 length: 17 residues. The V and J ends lost 1 base and 1 base, in that order; junction bases with no gene match: 7. The DNA of the CDR3 is TGTGCCAGCAGCTTAGACGTAGCTAGCGGGAGATCCTACGAGCAGTACTTC. Residues: CASSLDVASGRSYEQYF.

The CDR3 DNA sequence: TGTGCCAGCAGTTACTCGATAGGGGCGGGAGGTACGGGTGAGCAGTTCTTC. Translated, it gives CASSYSIGAGGTGEQFF. This chain joins TRBV6-5 and TRBJ2-1; 8 bases align to TRBD2. The CDR3 is made up of 17 amino acids. V trimming: 0 bases; J trimming: 9 bases; junction bases outside the gene matches: 13. Germline values: CDR1 MNHEY, CDR2 SVGAGI.

The V gene is TRBV27, the J gene TRBJ2-7; D not certain. V lost 9 bases, J lost 0 bases, and 18 bases lay in between. From germline, CDR1 is MNHEY and CDR2 SMNVEV (reference sequence). The CDR3 runs to 15 residues. The CDR3 DNA reads as TGTGCCAGGAGTCTGAATAGCAGGAGCTCCTACGAGCAGTACTTC. This gives the protein CARSLNSRSSYEQYF.

Comments on this clonotype: Given a far larger clone just one base away, this is likely a sequencing read error. The V call is TRBV2, the J call TRBJ2-5; D not certain. The CDR3 extends over 12 amino acids. Looked up from germline, CDR1 is SNHLY and CDR2 is FYNNEI. CDR3 in amino acids: CASSELGNEQLF. CDR3 DNA sequence: TGTGCCAGCAGTGAACTGGGCAATGAGCAGTTATTC.

J is TRBJ2-7 and V is TRBV5-5; 7 bases are a match to TRBD1. The CDR3 is 14 amino acids. Unmatched junction bases numbered 2, after V lost 0 bases and J lost 2 bases. The germline V gene has CDR1 SGHKS and CDR2 YYEKEE (reference sequence). The CDR3 is CASSLGDRAYEQYF. CDR3 sequence (DNA): TGTGCCAGCAGCTTGGGGGACAGAGCCTACGAGCAGTACTTC. The whole variable domain, remainder taken from reference TRBV5-5 and TRBJ2-7, is DAGVTQSPTHLIKTRGQQVTLRCSPISGHKSVSWYQQVLGQGPQFIFQYYEKEERGRGNFPDRFSARQFPNYSSELNVNALLLGDSALYLCASSLGDRAYEQYFGPGTRLTVT.

The rearrangement links TRBV28 to TRBJ1-6; no firm D call. The length of the CDR3 is 17 residues. Looked up from germline, CDR1 is MDHEN and CDR2 is SYDVKM. The germline V and J ends were trimmed by 3 bases and 0 bases, with 12 bases remaining between them. The CDR3 DNA follows: TGTGCCAGCAGTTTTGACGGGTCTAGCTCCTATAATTCACCCCTCCACTTT. Amino acids: CASSFDGSSSYNSPLHF.

Concerning this clonotype itself: Just one base apart from a much larger clone, this may be a read error. V and J are TRBV6-2 or TRBV6-3 and TRBJ1-1; no reliable D call. This CDR3 region has 15 residues. CDR1 and CDR2 (germline): MNHEY, SVGEGT. CDR3 residues: CAISELGILNTEAFF. The CDR3 DNA follows: TGTGCCATCAGTGAATTGGGGATTTTAAACACTGAAGCTTTCTTT.

The CDR3 DNA reads TGTGCCAGCAGGAGGGGGCTAGCGGGGGGTTTAGTGGGCAATGAGCAGTTCTTC. Its protein is CASRRGLAGGLVGNEQFF. The V gene is TRBV25-1, the J gene TRBJ2-1; 11 bases line up with TRBD2. Per the germline V gene, CDR1 is MGHDK and CDR2 is SYGVNS. J lost 6 bases, V lost 6 bases, and 16 bases had no gene match. This CDR3 has 18 residues.

This clonotype occurred many times. This chain connects TRBV20-1 to TRBJ2-3; D is unclear. Germline lookup yields CDR1 DFQATT and CDR2 SNEGSKA (reference sequence). The ends were cut back, 6 bases at V and 6 bases at J, with 16 bases in the middle. The CDR3 runs to 13 residues. Here the CDR3 DNA reads TGCAGTGCCCCGAGGATCCGTGGGGATACGCAGTATTTT. Its protein product is CSAPRIRGDTQYF.

The rearrangement uses TRBV7-9 and TRBJ1-1; D unclear. The germline CDR1 and CDR2 sequences are SEHNR and FQNEAQ (reference sequence). Trimming shortened V by 4 bases and J by 4 bases, and 16 bases separated the two germline ends. The CDR3 covers 15 residues. The CDR3 loop reads CASSYYLGLVTEAFF. The CDR3 DNA reads TGTGCCAGCAGCTACTACTTGGGGTTGGTCACTGAAGCTTTCTTT.

This clonotype was picked up many times. The chain is built from TRBV11-3 and TRBJ2-2; D perhaps matches TRBD2 (6 bases). The CDR3 has 15 amino acids. Per germline, CDR1 SGHNT and CDR2 YENEEA. The germline V and J ends were trimmed by 3 bases and 2 bases, with 10 bases remaining between them. In DNA form, the CDR3 reads TGTGCCAGCAGCTTTGGCGGGGTAAACACCGGGGAGCTGTTTTTT. Protein product: CASSFGGVNTGELFF.

Comments on this clonotype: It differs at one base from a far larger clone, so likely a read error. This chain joins TRBV6-2 or TRBV6-3 and TRBJ2-1, with 10 bases lining up with TRBD1. CDR3 length: 15 amino acids. CDR1 is MNHEY, CDR2 SVGEGT, per germline. The trim removed 4 bases at V and 13 bases at J, leaving 13 bases unmatched. This chain's CDR3 is CASSWTGGGLLDQFF. DNA of the CDR3: TGTGCCAGCAGTTGGACAGGGGGGGGACTTCTAGACCAGTTCTTC.

The V and J genes are TRBV6-5 and TRBJ2-2, with D possibly being TRBD2 (6 bases). The length of the CDR3 is 14 residues. V was trimmed by 3 bases and J by 3 bases, leaving 8 bases between them. The germline V gene has CDR1 MNHEY and CDR2 SVGAGI. CDR3 loop: CASSYQRDTGELFF. CDR3 nucleotide sequence: TGTGCCAGCAGTTATCAGCGGGACACCGGGGAGCTGTTTTTT.

This clonotype was detected many times. CDR3 bases: TGCAGTGCTTCCACGGGACCCAATCAGCCCCAGCATTTT. Protein sequence: CSASTGPNQPQHF. The chain joins TRBV20-1 to TRBJ1-5; possible D gene TRBD1, 5 bases. The CDR3 loop spans 13 amino acids. Germline CDR1 reads DFQATT; CDR2 reads SNEGSKA (reference sequence). Deletions cut 5 bases from V and 3 bases from J, with 11 bases between.

As concerns this clonotype: A much larger clone is a single base away; this may be a read error. The genes are TRBV5-6 and TRBJ1-1, with D perhaps matching TRBD1 (5 bases). Germline-derived CDR1 and CDR2 are SGHDT and YYEEEE. The CDR3 is 18 amino acids. Trimming took off 0 bases at V and 4 bases at J, with 22 bases between the two ends. CDR3 sequence: CASSLGSTHLGVGTEAFF. As DNA, the CDR3 is TGTGCCAGCAGCTTGGGGAGCACCCATTTAGGGGTAGGCACTGAAGCTTTCTTT.